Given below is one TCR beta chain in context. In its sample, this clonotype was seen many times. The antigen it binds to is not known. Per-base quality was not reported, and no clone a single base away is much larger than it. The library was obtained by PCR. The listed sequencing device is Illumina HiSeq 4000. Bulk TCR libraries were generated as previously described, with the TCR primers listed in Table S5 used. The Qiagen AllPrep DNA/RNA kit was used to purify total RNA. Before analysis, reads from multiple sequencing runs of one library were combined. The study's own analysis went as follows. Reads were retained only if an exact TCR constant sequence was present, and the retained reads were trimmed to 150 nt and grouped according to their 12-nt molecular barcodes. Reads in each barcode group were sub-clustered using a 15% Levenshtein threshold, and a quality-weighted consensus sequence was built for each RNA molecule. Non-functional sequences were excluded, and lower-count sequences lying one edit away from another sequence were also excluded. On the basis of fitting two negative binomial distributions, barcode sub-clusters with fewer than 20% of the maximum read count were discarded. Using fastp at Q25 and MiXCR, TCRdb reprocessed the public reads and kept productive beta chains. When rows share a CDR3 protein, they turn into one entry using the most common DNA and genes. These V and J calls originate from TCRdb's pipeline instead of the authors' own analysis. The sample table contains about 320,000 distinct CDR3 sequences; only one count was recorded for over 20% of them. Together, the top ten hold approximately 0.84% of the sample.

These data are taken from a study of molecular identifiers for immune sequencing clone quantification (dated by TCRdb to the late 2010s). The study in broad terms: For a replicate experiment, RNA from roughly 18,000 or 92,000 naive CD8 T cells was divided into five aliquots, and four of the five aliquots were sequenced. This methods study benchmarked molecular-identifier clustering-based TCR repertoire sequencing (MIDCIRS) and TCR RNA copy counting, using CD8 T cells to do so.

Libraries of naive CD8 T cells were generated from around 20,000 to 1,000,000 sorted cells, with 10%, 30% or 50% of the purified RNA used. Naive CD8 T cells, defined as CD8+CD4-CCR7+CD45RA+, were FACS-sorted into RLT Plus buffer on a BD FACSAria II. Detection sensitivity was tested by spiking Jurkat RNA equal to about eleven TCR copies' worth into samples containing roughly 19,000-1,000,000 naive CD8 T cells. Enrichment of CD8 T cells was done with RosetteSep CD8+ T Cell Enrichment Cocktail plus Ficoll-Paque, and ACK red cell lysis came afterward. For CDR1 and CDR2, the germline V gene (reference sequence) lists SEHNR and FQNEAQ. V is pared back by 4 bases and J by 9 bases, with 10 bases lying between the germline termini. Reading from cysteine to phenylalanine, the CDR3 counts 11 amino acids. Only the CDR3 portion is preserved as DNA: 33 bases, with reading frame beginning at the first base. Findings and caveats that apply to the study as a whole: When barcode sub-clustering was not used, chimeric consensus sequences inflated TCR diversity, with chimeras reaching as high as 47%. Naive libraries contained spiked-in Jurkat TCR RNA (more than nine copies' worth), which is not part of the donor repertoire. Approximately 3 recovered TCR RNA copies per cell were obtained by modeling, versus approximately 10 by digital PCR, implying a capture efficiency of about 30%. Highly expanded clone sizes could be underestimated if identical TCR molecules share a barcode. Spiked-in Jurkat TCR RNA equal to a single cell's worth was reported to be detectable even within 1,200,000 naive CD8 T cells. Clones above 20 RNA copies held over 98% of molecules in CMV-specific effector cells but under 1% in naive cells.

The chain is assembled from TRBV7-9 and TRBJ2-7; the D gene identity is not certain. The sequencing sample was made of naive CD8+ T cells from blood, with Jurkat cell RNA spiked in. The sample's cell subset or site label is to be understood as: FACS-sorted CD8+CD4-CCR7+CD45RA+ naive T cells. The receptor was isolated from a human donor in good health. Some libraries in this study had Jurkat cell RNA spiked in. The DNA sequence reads TGTGCCAGCAGCTCAACCCTGGCGCAGTACTTC. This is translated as CASSSTLAQYF.